The rows below give T cell receptor beta chains drawn from one sample of a study of OX40 agonist ivuxolimab in advanced cancers. Sequencing was performed with immunoSEQ multiplex PCR; in TCRdb, only in-frame clones are kept and a portion is missing. The profile shows 100,000 to 120,000 clones, around 90% of them singletons. This sample comprised CD4+ or CD8+ T cells sorted from blood, obtained in a trial of the OX40 agonist ivuxolimab. The receptors come from an adult with an advanced solid tumor such as melanoma, head and neck, liver or kidney cancer. Each CDR3 is given with its conserved first and last residue. The D gene is left open where the match is weak. Not all rows give a size; the values are once, few, many and, for expanded clones, a class.

CDR3nt,CDR3aa,d_gene,abundance,j_gene,v_gene
TGTGCCAGCAGCCAAGATGGACAGCTCCCAAACAACCACTACAATGAGCAGTTCTTC,CASSQDGQLPNNHYNEQFF,.,.,TRBJ2-1,TRBV4-2
TGTGCCAGCAGCTTGAGCTCGCGCCACCTTCGCGATGAGCAGTTCTTC,CASSLSSRHLRDEQFF,.,.,TRBJ2-1,TRBV5-6
TGTGCCAGCTCACCCCGGACTAGCGGGAGAGGAGAGACCCAGTACTTC,CASSPRTSGRGETQYF,TRBD2,.,TRBJ2-5,TRBV18
TGTGCCAGCAGTTATGGGCAGGAGTTAACCTACGAGCAGTACTTC,CASSYGQELTYEQYF,.,.,TRBJ2-7,TRBV6-5
TGTGCCAGCAGCGTAGAGGTAGGGGCCAACACCGGGGAGCTGTTTTTT,CASSVEVGANTGELFF,.,.,TRBJ2-2,TRBV9
TGTGCCAGCAGCTTTCGGGACAGGACTCGTACAACTAATGAAAAACTGTTTTTT,CASSFRDRTRTTNEKLFF,TRBD1,.,TRBJ1-4,TRBV7-9
TGCAGTGCTAGAGAGTATACTGAAGCTTTCTTT,CSAREYTEAFF,.,.,TRBJ1-1,TRBV20-1
TGCGCCAGCAGCCAGTTTGTTGCCGGACCCTACGAGCAGTACTTC,CASSQFVAGPYEQYF,.,.,TRBJ2-7,TRBV4-3
TGTGCCAGTAGTATGGGGACAGGGGGTGAAAAACTGTTTTTT,CASSMGTGGEKLFF,TRBD1,few,TRBJ1-4,TRBV19
TGCGCCAGCAGCTTGAGTATGAACACTGAAGCTTTCTTT,CASSLSMNTEAFF,.,.,TRBJ1-1,TRBV5-1
TGTGCCAGCAAGGACGGCCTAGCGGACTTCTACGAGCAGTACTTC,CASKDGLADFYEQYF,TRBD2,few,TRBJ2-7,TRBV2
TGTGCCAGTAGTATTAGGGTGGGGAATTCACCCCTCCACTTT,CASSIRVGNSPLHF,.,.,TRBJ1-6,TRBV19
TGTGCCAGCAGTTTGGCGGTGGATCAGCCCCAGCATTTT,CASSLAVDQPQHF,.,.,TRBJ1-5,TRBV27
TGTGCCACCCAGGAGGACTGGGAGGATACGCAGTATTTT,CATQEDWEDTQYF,.,.,TRBJ2-3,TRBV2
TGTGCCTGGAACCCCGGAGGGACAGAAAACACCGGGGAGCTGTTTTTT,CAWNPGGTENTGELFF,.,.,TRBJ2-2,TRBV30
TGTGCCAGCAGCGATCCGGGACAGACATACCAAGAGACCCAGTACTTC,CASSDPGQTYQETQYF,TRBD1,.,TRBJ2-5,TRBV9
TGTGCCAGCAGCCCCGAGTCGGGGCCGGAGGGCCAAGAGACCCAGTACTTC,CASSPESGPEGQETQYF,.,.,TRBJ2-5,TRBV11-2
TGTGCCAGCAGCTTAGTAAGAACTAGCGGGGGGGATGAGCAGTTCTTC,CASSLVRTSGGDEQFF,TRBD2,.,TRBJ2-1,TRBV7-9
TGTGCCAGCAGTGAAGCGGGGACAGGGTTTTACTATGGCTACACCTTC,CASSEAGTGFYYGYTF,TRBD1,.,TRBJ1-2,TRBV2
TGTGCCAGCAGCGTAACCCCGATCACCAACCAAGAGACCCAGTACTTC,CASSVTPITNQETQYF,.,.,TRBJ2-5,TRBV9
TGCGCCAGCAGCCAAGACGCTAGCGGGAGGGGAATCACAGATACGCAGTATTTT,CASSQDASGRGITDTQYF,TRBD2,.,TRBJ2-3,TRBV4-1
TGTGCCAGCAGCTTAGGGGGTGAAGCGCAGTATTTT,CASSLGGEAQYF,.,.,TRBJ2-3,TRBV7-6
TGCAGCGTATATGGGGCCGATGAAAAACTGTTTTTT,CSVYGADEKLFF,.,.,TRBJ1-4,TRBV29-1
TGTGCCAGCAGTTCGCCGGTAGTCTCCTACGAGCAGTACTTC,CASSSPVVSYEQYF,.,.,TRBJ2-7,TRBV28
TGCAGCGTATCCCCCCTGGGACAGTGGACCGGGGAGCTGTTTTTT,CSVSPLGQWTGELFF,TRBD1,.,TRBJ2-2,TRBV29-1
TGTGCCAGCAGTTTATATGGGCCGATTAATGAAAAACTGTTTTTT,CASSLYGPINEKLFF,.,.,TRBJ1-4,TRBV27
TGTGCCAGCAGCCAGTTCGTCGGTGAAAAACTGTTTTTT,CASSQFVGEKLFF,.,.,TRBJ1-4,TRBV4-2
TGTGCCAGCAGTTTAAACAGTCCGAACACCGGGGAGCTGTTTTTT,CASSLNSPNTGELFF,.,.,TRBJ2-2,TRBV28
TGTGCCAGCAGCCTCAGTAGAGGGGCTACTGAAGCTTTCTTT,CASSLSRGATEAFF,.,.,TRBJ1-1,TRBV13
TGTGCCAGTAGTAGACAGGGGGCTCTCGAGCAGTACTTC,CASSRQGALEQYF,TRBD1,few,TRBJ2-7,TRBV19
TGTGCCAGCAGCTTAGTCGGGGTTTACTACAATGAGCAGTTCTTC,CASSLVGVYYNEQFF,.,.,TRBJ2-1,TRBV7-2
TGTGCCAGCAGTGAAGTAGTGGACGGGACTGAAGCTTTCTTT,CASSEVVDGTEAFF,.,.,TRBJ1-1,TRBV6-5
TGTGCCAGTAGTACGCAACAGGGCCCCTTCTATGGCTACACCTTC,CASSTQQGPFYGYTF,.,.,TRBJ1-2,TRBV19
TGTGCCAGCAGCATCACAGATACGCAGTATTTT,CASSITDTQYF,.,few,TRBJ2-3,TRBV13
TGTGCCAGCAGTTACGGGATCGGGGTTGGGACTGAAGCTTTCTTT,CASSYGIGVGTEAFF,.,.,TRBJ1-1,TRBV6-6
TGTGCCAGCCATTGGGGGGAGAGGGAAGCTTTCTTT,CASHWGEREAFF,.,.,TRBJ1-1,TRBV28